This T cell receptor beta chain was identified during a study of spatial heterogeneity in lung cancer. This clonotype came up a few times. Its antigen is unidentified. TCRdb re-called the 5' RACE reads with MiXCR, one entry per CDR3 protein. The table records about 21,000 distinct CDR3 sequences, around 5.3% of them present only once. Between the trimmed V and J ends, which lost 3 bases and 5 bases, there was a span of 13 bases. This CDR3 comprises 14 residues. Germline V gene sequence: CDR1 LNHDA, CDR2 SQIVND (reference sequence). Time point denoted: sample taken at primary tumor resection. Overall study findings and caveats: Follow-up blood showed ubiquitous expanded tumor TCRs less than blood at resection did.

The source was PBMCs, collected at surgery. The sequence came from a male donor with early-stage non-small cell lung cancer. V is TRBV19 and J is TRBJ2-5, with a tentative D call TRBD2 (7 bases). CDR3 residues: CASSISGGRETQYF. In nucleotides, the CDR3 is TGTGCCAGTAGTATTTCGGGGGGCCGTGAGACCCAGTACTTC. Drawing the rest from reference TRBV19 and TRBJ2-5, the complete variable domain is DGGITQSPKYLFRKEGQNVTLSCEQNLNHDAMYWYRQDPGQGLRLIYYSQIVNDFQKGDIAEGYSVSREKKESFPLTVTSAQKNPTAFYLCASSISGGRETQYFGPGTRLLVL.